This TCR beta chain was identified in a study of T cells after yellow fever vaccination. A single record per CDR3 protein comes from TCRdb applying MiXCR to the 5' RACE reads. The table shows 200,000 to 250,000 distinct CDR3 sequences, with around 7% occurring only once. Deletions cut 0 bases from V and 7 bases from J, with 9 bases between. This CDR3 contains 13 residues. Germline values: CDR1 DFQATT, CDR2 SNEGSKA (reference sequence). The sample here was CD4+ T cells sorted from PBMCs, taken 15 days after the yellow fever booster vaccination. This TCR came from a man between 25 and 39 years old who received the YFV17D yellow fever vaccine. The rearrangement links TRBV20-1 to TRBJ1-4; unclear D gene. The DNA for the CDR3 is TGCAGTGCTAGAGACCCCCTTAGTGAAAAACTGTTTTTT. Its protein is CSARDPLSEKLFF.